The next 12 T cell receptor beta chains were all read from a single sample in a study of T cell repertoires in aging, cancer and after chemotherapy. TRB rearrangements spanning V, D and J were amplified using mixed TRB-A/B primers. TCRdb re-analysed the multiplex PCR reads in MiXCR, keeping a single row per CDR3 protein. The table records about 10,000 distinct CDR3 sequences, about 40% of them present only once. TCR beta rearrangements were amplified from peripheral blood genomic DNA. The sequenced sample was blood. The receptors originated from a human donor in good health.

The rearrangement links TRBV29-1 to TRBJ2-2; 7 bases agree with TRBD1. The CDR3 runs to 16 residues. Germline V gives CDR1 SQVTM, CDR2 ANQGSEA. Trimming at V came to 3 bases and at J to 2 bases, leaving 9 bases not matched to a gene. In DNA, the CDR3 is TGCAGCGTTGAGGGTACCCGGGACAGTAACACCGGGGAGCTGTTTTTT. It translates to CSVEGTRDSNTGELFF.

V and J are TRBV12-3 or TRBV12-4 and TRBJ1-3; tentative D call: TRBD1 (5 bases). The CDR3 is 17 amino acids. V was shortened by 3 bases and J by 0 bases, with 15 bases between the two germline ends. The CDR3 reads CASSLGPHRFSGNTIYF. The CDR3 coding sequence is TGTGCCAGCAGTTTGGGGCCGCATCGCTTCTCTGGAAACACCATATATTTT.

The CDR3 reads CASGLEHLYNEQFF. The CDR3 DNA follows: TGTGCTAGTGGTTTGGAGCACCTCTACAATGAGCAGTTCTTC. This chain connects TRBV12-3 or TRBV12-4 to TRBJ2-1; D gene unclear. The CDR3 totals 14 residues.

V usage is TRBV19 and J usage is TRBJ2-5, with D perhaps TRBD1 (5 bases). Germline CDR1 reads LNHDA; CDR2 reads SQIVND (reference sequence). Between the trimmed V and J ends, which lost 4 bases and 0 bases, there was a span of 12 bases. The CDR3 is 15 residues long. This chain's CDR3 is CASSRTTVYQETQYF. The CDR3 bases are TGTGCCAGTAGTAGAACGACAGTGTACCAAGAGACCCAGTACTTC.

Comment on this clonotype: Its ends do not fully match the called genes, so a read error is possible. The rearrangement links TRBV12-3 or TRBV12-4 to TRBJ1-6; D is unclear. The CDR3 has 12 residues. The CDR3 DNA is TGTGCCAGCACTGTAGGGAATTTACCCCTCCACTTT. Translation gives CASTVGNLPLHF.

The V and J genes are TRBV6-1 and TRBJ2-7; 7 positions match TRBD2. The J segment lost 3 bases and the V segment lost 5 bases, leaving 10 bases of the junction unmatched. CDR1 and CDR2 (germline): MNHNS, SASEGT. CDR3 length equals 15 residues. CDR3 sequence reads: CASSYAGGGIYEQYF. CDR3 in DNA: TGTGCCAGCAGTTATGCGGGCGGGGGAATCTACGAGCAGTACTTC.

The chain carries TRBV11-2 and TRBJ1-2; tentatively, D is TRBD1 (5 bases). Trimming cost V 2 bases and J 4 bases, with 14 bases left between them. Germline CDR1 reads SGHAT; CDR2 reads FQNNGV. The CDR3 sequence is 15 residues long. The CDR3 protein is CASSLNGADSYGYTF. As DNA, the CDR3 is TGTGCCAGCAGCTTAAACGGAGCTGACAGCTATGGCTACACCTTC.

This clonotype was seen a few times. This chain uses TRBV11-2 with TRBJ2-6, with D hard to call. The CDR3 runs to 14 residues. V shed 7 bases and J shed 5 bases, with 12 bases lying between them. Germline V lookup: CDR1 SGHAT, CDR2 FQNNGV. The CDR3 DNA reads as TGTGCCAGCACCCCGAACCAAAGGGCCAACGTCCTGACTTTC. This codes for CASTPNQRANVLTF.

This clonotype was recorded a few times. The V and J genes are TRBV6-4 and TRBJ2-1; 11 nucleotides line up with TRBD2. Germline assignment: CDR1 MRHNA and CDR2 SNTAGT. This CDR3 comprises 15 residues. The junction had 1 base not matched to a gene; V was cut back by 0 bases and J by 6 bases. The CDR3 here is CASSDSSGGANEQFF. For the CDR3, the DNA is TGTGCCAGCAGTGACTCTAGCGGGGGGGCCAATGAGCAGTTCTTC.

This clonotype has more than one count but fewer than ten. This chain uses TRBV12-3 or TRBV12-4 with TRBJ1-2; unclear D gene. Trimming left V 6 bases short and J 8 bases short, with 13 bases between. The CDR3 runs to 12 residues. CDR3: CASSLGLGGYTF. Written as DNA, the CDR3 is TGTGCCAGCAGCCTGGGGTTGGGCGGCTACACCTTC.

CDR3 sequence reads: CASSLSGGELFF. CDR3 nucleotide sequence: TGTGCCAGCAGTTTATCTGGCGGGGAGCTGTTTTTT. The gene calls are TRBV28 and TRBJ2-2; D uncertain. The CDR3 sequence is 12 residues long. Trimming pared 1 base from V and 7 bases from J, leaving 4 bases between. Germline-derived CDR1 and CDR2 are MDHEN and SYDVKM.

This clonotype was seen a single time. This could be a read error, since a much larger clone is one nucleotide away. The limits of the CDR3 on the DNA are not certain, so only TCRdb's listed CDR3 is given. The CDR3 reads CASSFGGGSPIHF. The gene calls are TRBV12-3 or TRBV12-4 and TRBJ1-6. The CDR3 region is 13 residues in length, termini included.